One sample yielded the 6 T cell receptor beta chains listed below, sequenced in a study of T cell responses to AZD1222 COVID-19 vaccine listed by TCRdb under 2021. The library came from the immunoSEQ multiplex PCR assay. This immuneACCESS table, as held by TCRdb, lists in-frame sequences with V and J called but not all clones. Of the missing ones, under half trace to an unresolved V gene in checked studies; the others have no known cause. In this sample the table shows 150,000 to 200,000 clones, about 90% of which occur a single time. The ten top clones hold roughly 4% of the sample. What the time point label conveys for this sample: about 28 days (+/-7) after the second vaccine dose. Interpreted using the paper, the treatment or condition label stands for: meningococcal conjugate vaccine given as trial control. Sequences were derived from peripheral blood, sampled 28 days after the second dose of the MenACWY control vaccine. The source of these receptors is an adult who received the MenACWY meningococcal vaccine as a control.

The V call is TRBV28, the J call TRBJ2-7; D is possibly TRBD1 (6 bases). The V and J ends lost 6 bases and 6 bases respectively, with 24 bases between them. This CDR3 comprises 16 residues. Germline V gives CDR1 MDHEN, CDR2 SYDVKM. The chain's CDR3 is CASSLRTAAISSEQYF. In nucleotides, the CDR3 is TGTGCCAGCAGCCTTCGGACAGCCGCGATAAGTTCCGAGCAGTACTTC.

This clone was observed a single time. CDR3 in amino acids: CASSIVYRSHGDNQPQHF. CDR3 in DNA: TGTGCCAGTAGTATAGTCTACAGATCCCACGGGGACAATCAGCCCCAGCATTTT. The chain couples TRBV19 to TRBJ1-5, with D hard to call. Germline assignment: CDR1 LNHDA and CDR2 SQIVND (reference sequence). The CDR3 has 18 residues. V was shortened by 1 base and J by 3 bases, with 19 bases between the two germline ends.

CDR3 DNA: TGTGCCATCACCGGGACGGCCTATGGCTACACCTTC. It encodes CAITGTAYGYTF. The gene calls are TRBV6-5 and TRBJ1-2, with D possibly being TRBD1 (5 bases). The CDR3 sequence is 12 residues long. Trimming removed 10 bases from V and 4 bases from J, with 13 bases in between. In germline, CDR1 is MNHEY, CDR2 SVGAGI.

The genes are TRBV28 and TRBJ2-7; D possibly corresponds to TRBD2 (5 bases). Germline CDR1 is MDHEN and CDR2 is SYDVKM. CDR3 size: 13 residues. Trimming took off 5 bases at V and 3 bases at J, with 11 bases between the two ends. The CDR3 loop reads CASSTGINYEQYF. CDR3 bases: TGTGCCAGCAGTACCGGGATCAACTACGAGCAGTACTTC.

J is TRBJ2-7 and V is TRBV5-1; D is possibly TRBD2 (5 bases). Trimming stripped 4 bases from V and 2 bases from J, with 7 bases between. Germline values: CDR1 SGHRS, CDR2 YFSETQ. The CDR3 has 12 amino acids. CDR3: CASSGSAYEQYF. The CDR3 DNA follows: TGCGCCAGCAGCGGGAGCGCCTACGAGCAGTACTTC.

V usage is TRBV11-2 and J usage is TRBJ2-1; no clear D. Germline assignment: CDR1 SGHAT and CDR2 FQNNGV. This CDR3 is built from 15 residues. The germline V and J ends were trimmed by 6 bases and 2 bases, with 14 bases remaining between them. CDR3: CASRSPGSTYNEQFF. CDR3 DNA sequence: TGTGCCAGCAGGTCTCCCGGGTCCACCTACAATGAGCAGTTCTTC.